This T cell receptor beta chain emerged from a study of T cell clonotyping in hematopoietic cell transplantation. About the research overall: Cytoreduction preceded collection of pretransplant recipient samples.

Time point defined: recipient sample about 28 days before transplant, after cytoreduction. The CDR3 contains 15 residues. CDR1 and CDR2 (germline): SGHRS, YFSETQ. Trimming cost V 4 bases and J 3 bases; bases outside gene matches: 7. Clones were read by immunoSEQ multiplex PCR, and TCRdb kept only the in-frame ones, dropping some. This table holds about 76,000 clones, 90% to 97% found once. This chain connects TRBV5-1 to TRBJ2-1; the match to TRBD2 covers 7 bases. The TCR was taken from a woman aged 45-60 years with acute myeloid leukemia. Some clones in this sample may be carry-over from other donors' samples. Sequencing used peripheral blood mononuclear cells, obtained before stem cell transplant. The CDR3 DNA follows: TGCGCCAGCAGCCCAGCGGGATCCGACTACAATGAGCAGTTCTTC. This encodes CASSPAGSDYNEQFF. The whole variable domain, remainder taken from reference TRBV5-1 and TRBJ2-1, is KAGVTQTPRYLIKTRGQQVTLSCSPISGHRSVSWYQQTPGQGLQFLFEYFSETQRNKGNFPGRFSGRQFSNSRSEMNVSTLELGDSALYLCASSPAGSDYNEQFFGPGTRLTVL.